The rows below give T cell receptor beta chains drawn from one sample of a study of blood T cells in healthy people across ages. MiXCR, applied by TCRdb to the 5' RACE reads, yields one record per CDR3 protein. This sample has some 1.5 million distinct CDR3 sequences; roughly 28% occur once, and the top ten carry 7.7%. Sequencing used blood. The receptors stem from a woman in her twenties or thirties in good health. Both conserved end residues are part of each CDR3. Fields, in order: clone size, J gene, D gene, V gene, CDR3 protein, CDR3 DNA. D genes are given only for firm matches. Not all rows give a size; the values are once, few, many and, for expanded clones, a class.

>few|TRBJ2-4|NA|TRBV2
CASSEEGRLAKNIQYF
TGTGCCAGCAGTGAGGAGGGGAGATTAGCCAAAAACATTCAGTACTTC
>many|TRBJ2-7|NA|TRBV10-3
CAISEFVGPYEQYF
TGTGCCATCAGTGAGTTTGTGGGGCCCTACGAGCAGTACTTC
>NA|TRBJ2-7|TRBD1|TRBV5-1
CASSLQGAFNEQYF
TGCGCCAGCAGCTTACAGGGGGCGTTCAACGAGCAGTACTTC
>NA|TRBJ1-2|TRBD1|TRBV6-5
CASTDRVSGYTF
TGTGCCAGCACCGACAGGGTCTCTGGCTACACCTTC
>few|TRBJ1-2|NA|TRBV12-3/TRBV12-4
CASSSPTYGYTF
TGTGCCAGCAGCTCCCCCACCTATGGCTACACCTTC
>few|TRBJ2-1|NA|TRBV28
CASSLSRKGRDEQFF
TGTGCCAGCAGTCTCTCTAGGAAGGGCAGGGATGAGCAGTTCTTC
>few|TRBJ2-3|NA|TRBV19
CASTDRTTQYF
TGCGCCAGTACCGACAGGACGACGCAGTATTTT
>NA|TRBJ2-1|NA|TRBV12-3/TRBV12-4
CASSSTGTTQETQFF
TGTGCCAGCAGTTCCACCGGGACAACCCAAGAGACCCAGTTCTTC
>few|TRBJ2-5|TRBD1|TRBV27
CASSMTGLVAQYF
TGTGCCAGCAGTATGACAGGGTTGGTAGCCCAGTACTTC
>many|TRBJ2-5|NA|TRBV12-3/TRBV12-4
CASILSRETQYF
TGTGCCAGCATCCTATCCCGAGAGACCCAGTACTTC
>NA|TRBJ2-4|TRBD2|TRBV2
CASRNPGLAGYNEQYF
TGTGCCAGCAGAAACCCGGGACTAGCGGGTTACAATGAGCAGTACTTC
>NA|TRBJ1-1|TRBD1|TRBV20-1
CSARPPDRGGTEAFF
TGCAGTGCTAGACCACCGGACAGGGGTGGCACTGAAGCTTTCTTT
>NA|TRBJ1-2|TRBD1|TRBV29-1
CSVLSTGGGINYGYTF
TGCAGCGTTCTGTCTACAGGGGGGGGAATTAACTATGGCTACACCTTC
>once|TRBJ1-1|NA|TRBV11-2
CASTLGTAFQGEAFF
TGTGCCAGCACCTTAGGAACGGCCTTCCAAGGGGAGGCTTTCTTT
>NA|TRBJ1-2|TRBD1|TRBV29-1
CSFRTGDYGYTF
TGCAGCTTCAGGACAGGGGACTATGGCTACACCTTC
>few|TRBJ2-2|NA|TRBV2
CASRAGAVTGELFF
TGTGCCAGCAGAGCAGGGGCGGTCACCGGGGAGCTGTTTTTT
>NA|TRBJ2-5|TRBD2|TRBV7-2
CASTVLAGDLSTGNEQYF
TGTGCCAGCACCGTACTAGCGGGAGACCTCTCTACTGGGAATGAGCAGTACTTC
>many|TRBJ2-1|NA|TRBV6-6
CASSYGNEQFF
TGTGCCAGCAGTTACGGCAATGAGCAGTTCTTC
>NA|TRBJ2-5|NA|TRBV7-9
CASSLGITKETQYF
TGTGCCAGCAGCTTAGGCATCACCAAAGAGACCCAGTACTTC
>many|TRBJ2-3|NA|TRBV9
CASSVDGLLTDTQYF
TGTGCCAGCAGCGTGGATGGACTGCTAACAGATACGCAGTATTTT
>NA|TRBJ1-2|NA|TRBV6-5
CASSGDRSGFYGYTF
TGTGCCAGCAGTGGTGACAGATCGGGGTTCTATGGCTACACCTTC
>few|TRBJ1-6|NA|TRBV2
CASRDRGSPLHF
TGTGCCAGCAGGGATAGGGGATCACCCCTCCACTTT
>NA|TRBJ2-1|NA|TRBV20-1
CSASERSSYNEQFF
TGCAGTGCAAGCGAGCGTTCGTCCTACAATGAGCAGTTCTTC
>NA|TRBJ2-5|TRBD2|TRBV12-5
CASGFGGRREQYF
TGTGCTAGTGGTTTCGGTGGGAGGCGGGAGCAGTACTTC
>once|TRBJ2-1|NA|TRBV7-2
CTSRREPGPFSDEQFF
TGTACCAGCCGAAGGGAGCCGGGCCCATTCTCCGATGAGCAGTTCTTC
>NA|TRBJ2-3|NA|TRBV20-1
CSAPNSRKDTDTQYF
TGCAGTGCTCCGAACTCTAGAAAAGACACAGATACGCAGTATTTT
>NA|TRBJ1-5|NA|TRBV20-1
CSARDQGHGGGVPQHF
TGCAGTGCTAGAGATCAAGGACACGGAGGAGGGGTGCCCCAGCATTTT
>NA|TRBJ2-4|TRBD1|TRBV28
CASSSGGLSIDKNIQYF
TGTGCCAGCAGTTCAGGGGGCCTATCAATCGACAAAAACATTCAGTACTTC
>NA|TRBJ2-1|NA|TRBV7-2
CASSLAARGSNEQFF
TGTGCCAGCAGCTTAGCAGCCAGGGGATCCAATGAGCAGTTCTTC
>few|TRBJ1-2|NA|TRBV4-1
CASSQPGTGKGAGYTF
TGCGCCAGCAGCCAACCCGGGACCGGCAAAGGGGCTGGCTACACCTTC
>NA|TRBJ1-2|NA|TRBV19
CASSPGPLSYGYTF
TGTGCCAGTAGCCCGGGACCACTGTCCTATGGCTACACCTTC
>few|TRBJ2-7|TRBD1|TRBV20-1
CSAYRQGSSYEQYF
TGCAGTGCTTATAGACAGGGTTCGTCCTACGAGCAGTACTTC
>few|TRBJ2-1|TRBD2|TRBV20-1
CSAIRTSGSHEQFF
TGCAGTGCTATAAGGACTAGCGGGAGCCATGAGCAGTTCTTC
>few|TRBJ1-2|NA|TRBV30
CAWSGKTYTF
TGTGCCTGGAGCGGCAAGACCTACACCTTC
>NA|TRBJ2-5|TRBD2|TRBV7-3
CASSLGTSGENQETQYF
TGTGCCAGCAGCCTAGGGACTAGCGGGGAGAATCAAGAGACCCAGTACTTC
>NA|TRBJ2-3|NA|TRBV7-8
CASSPPVNADTQYF
TGTGCCAGCAGCCCCCCGGTCAACGCAGATACGCAGTATTTT
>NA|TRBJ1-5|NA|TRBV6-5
CASSYWGAGTNQPQHF
TGTGCCAGCAGTTACTGGGGGGCAGGGACGAATCAGCCCCAGCATTTT
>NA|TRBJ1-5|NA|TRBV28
CASNQGRGSNQSQHF
TGTGCCAGCAATCAAGGCAGGGGTAGCAATCAGTCCCAGCATTTT
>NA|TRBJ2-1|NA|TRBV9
CASSVDPVGANNEQFF
TGTGCCAGCAGCGTAGACCCAGTGGGGGCCAACAATGAGCAGTTCTTC
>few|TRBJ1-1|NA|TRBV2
CASSEGGFDTEAFF
TGTGCCAGCAGTGAGGGTGGTTTCGACACTGAAGCTTTCTTT
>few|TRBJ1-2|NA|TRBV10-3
CAISGQANGYTF
TGTGCCATCAGTGGACAGGCAAATGGCTACACCTTC
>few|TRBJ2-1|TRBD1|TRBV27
CASSFSAPSDRGRRNEQFF
TGTGCCAGCAGTTTCTCAGCCCCATCGGACAGGGGGCGTCGGAATGAGCAGTTCTTC
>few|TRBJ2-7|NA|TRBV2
CASYSGLGFEQYF
TGTGCCAGTTATTCAGGGCTGGGTTTCGAGCAGTACTTC
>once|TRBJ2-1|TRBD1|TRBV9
CASSVTGASLNEQFF
TGTGCCAGCAGCGTCACAGGGGCGAGTCTTAATGAGCAGTTCTTC
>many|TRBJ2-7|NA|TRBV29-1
CSVERGIEQYF
TGCAGCGTTGAACGAGGGATAGAGCAGTACTTC
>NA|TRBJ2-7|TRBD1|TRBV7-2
CASSQPKGQGAPSNEQYF
TGTGCCAGCAGCCAGCCCAAGGGACAGGGAGCCCCATCGAACGAGCAGTACTTC
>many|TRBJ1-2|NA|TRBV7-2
CAFKAWTANYGYTF
TGTGCCTTTAAGGCGTGGACGGCTAACTATGGCTACACCTTC
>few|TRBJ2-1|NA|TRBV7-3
CASSLTRKHTLNEQFF
TGTGCCAGCAGCTTAACCAGGAAACACACACTTAATGAGCAGTTCTTC
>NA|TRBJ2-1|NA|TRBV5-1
CASSHLRLTEETQFF
TGCGCCAGCAGCCATTTACGACTCACCGAAGAGACCCAGTTCTTC